This TCR beta chain was found in a study of blood T cell repertoires in COVID-19. Study-level background: Spain, Italy and the United States supplied samples that represented acute and convalescent COVID-19. PBMCs, B-cell-depleted T cells, or T cells provided the cDNA or gDNA that made up the material.

Participants came from around 25 US areas, aged roughly 18 to 89 years. V was trimmed by 0 bases and J by 6 bases, leaving 15 bases between them. Germline CDR1 reads SGHRS; CDR2 reads YFSETQ. This CDR3 spans 15 amino acids. In the authors' workflow: Amplification with reference gene primers provided the estimates of nucleated cell counts. TCRdb keeps only in-frame clones here, not all; method: immunoSEQ multiplex PCR. D and trimming were read from the DNA, whereas the V and J calls and clone size are those reported in that table. The table has 150,000 to 200,000 clones, roughly 84% seen once. The sequencing input was PBMCs or T cells enriched from blood (not recorded which). The sequence came from an older woman who had recovered from COVID-19. The rearrangement joins TRBV5-1 to TRBJ1-2, with a weak D call TRBD1 (5 bases). The DNA of the CDR3 is TGCGCCAGCAGCTTGGATCGGGGGGGTTACGATGGCTACACCTTC. This codes for CASSLDRGGYDGYTF.